This T cell receptor beta chain was recovered during a study of T cell responses to AZD1222 COVID-19 vaccine. Notes on the study in general: Spike as a whole was targeted by vaccine-associated CD4 TCRs, dominant at 160-218 and 743-854. Repertoires were obtained solely post-peak T cell response.

The V and J ends lost 5 bases and 5 bases respectively, with 19 bases between them. This CDR3 is 16 amino acids long. The germline gives CDR1 SNHLY, CDR2 FYNNEI. The data were produced by immunoSEQ multiplex PCR, yet TCRdb's version contains in-frame clones alone and is incomplete. This table holds about 120,000 clones, 80% to 95% found once. As regards this clone: Antigen specificity is unknown.

The source of this sequence is an adult who received the MenACWY meningococcal vaccine as a control. The rearrangement uses TRBV2 and TRBJ2-1, with D uncertain. The sample in question was peripheral blood, obtained 28 days after the second dose of the MenACWY control vaccine. CDR3 nucleotide sequence: TGTGCCAGCAGTTCAATGGGAACAGATAAGCACAATGAGCAGTTCTTC. Encoded protein: CASSSMGTDKHNEQFF.